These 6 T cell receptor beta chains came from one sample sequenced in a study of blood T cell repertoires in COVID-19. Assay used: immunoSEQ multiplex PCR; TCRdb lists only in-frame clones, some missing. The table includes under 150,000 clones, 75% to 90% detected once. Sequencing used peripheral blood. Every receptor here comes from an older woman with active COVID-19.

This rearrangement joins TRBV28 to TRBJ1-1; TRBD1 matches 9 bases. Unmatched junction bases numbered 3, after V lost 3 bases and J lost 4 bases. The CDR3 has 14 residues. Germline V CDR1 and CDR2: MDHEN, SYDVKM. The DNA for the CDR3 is TGTGCCAGCAGTTTTGGGACAGGGATCACTGAAGCTTTCTTT. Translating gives CASSFGTGITEAFF.

The DNA for the CDR3 is TGTGCCAGCAGCTTGGGGACGGGAGCGAACACCGGGGAGCTGTTTTTT. It encodes CASSLGTGANTGELFF. The chain has TRBV11-3 and TRBJ2-2; D might be TRBD2 (6 bases). There are 16 residues in the CDR3. Germline CDR1 is SGHNT and CDR2 is YENEEA. With 3 bases removed from V and 0 bases from J, the gap between germline ends came to 11 bases.

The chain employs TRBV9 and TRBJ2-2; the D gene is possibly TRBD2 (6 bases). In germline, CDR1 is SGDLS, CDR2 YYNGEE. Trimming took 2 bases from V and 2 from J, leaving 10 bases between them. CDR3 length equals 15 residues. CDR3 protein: CASSVGTSNTGELFF. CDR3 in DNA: TGTGCCAGCAGCGTCGGGACTTCTAACACCGGGGAGCTGTTTTTT.

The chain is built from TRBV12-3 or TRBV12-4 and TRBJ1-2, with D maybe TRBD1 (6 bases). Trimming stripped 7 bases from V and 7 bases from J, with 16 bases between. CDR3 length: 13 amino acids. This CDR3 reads CASTAVQGLGYTF. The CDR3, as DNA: TGTGCCAGCACCGCCGTCCAGGGGCTTGGCTACACCTTC.

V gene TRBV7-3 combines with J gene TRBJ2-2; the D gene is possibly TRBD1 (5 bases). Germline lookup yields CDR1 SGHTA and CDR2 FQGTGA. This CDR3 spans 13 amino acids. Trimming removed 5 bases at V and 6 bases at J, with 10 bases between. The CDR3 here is CASSRQNAGELFF. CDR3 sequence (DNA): TGTGCCAGCAGCCGACAGAATGCCGGGGAGCTGTTTTTT.

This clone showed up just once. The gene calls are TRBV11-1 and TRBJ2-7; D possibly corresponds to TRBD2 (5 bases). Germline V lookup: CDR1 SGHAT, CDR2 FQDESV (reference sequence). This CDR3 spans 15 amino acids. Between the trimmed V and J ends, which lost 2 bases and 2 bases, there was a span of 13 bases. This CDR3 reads CASSLLRARAYEQYF. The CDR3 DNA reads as TGTGCCAGCAGCTTACTGAGGGCCCGGGCCTACGAGCAGTACTTC.